The 9 T cell receptor beta chains presented below share a single source sample, sequenced in a study of T cell repertoires in cytomegalovirus infection. TCRdb independently ran MiXCR on the reads; one entry per CDR3 protein. Here the sample spans 740,000 or so distinct CDR3 sequences, roughly 36% being singletons. Material for sequencing was PBMCs. The receptors were gathered from a human donor in good health (CMV status not recorded). Some clones in this sample may be carry-over from other donors' samples.

CDR3 sequence reads: CASSAGPNTEAFF. CDR3 coding DNA: TGTGCCAGCAGCGCAGGCCCGAACACTGAAGCTTTCTTT. The chain employs TRBV2 and TRBJ1-1; no clear D. This CDR3 region has 13 residues. Germline lookup yields CDR1 SNHLY and CDR2 FYNNEI. The germline V and J ends were trimmed by 6 bases and 1 base, with 9 bases remaining between them.

This clonotype was observed many times. The chain is built from TRBV28 and TRBJ2-7, with D possibly TRBD1 on 6 matching bases. The V gene's germline CDR1 is MDHEN and CDR2 SYDVKM. This CDR3 contains 13 residues. Trimming removed 8 bases from V and 1 base from J, with 12 bases in between. The CDR3 reads CASRRQASYEQYF. CDR3 bases: TGTGCCAGCCGTAGACAGGCTTCCTACGAGCAGTACTTC.

The rearrangement links TRBV2 to TRBJ2-7, with D tentatively TRBD1 (7 bases). V was shortened by 1 base and J by 3 bases, with 22 bases between the two germline ends. Germline V lookup: CDR1 SNHLY, CDR2 FYNNEI. The CDR3 is made up of 18 amino acids. Written as DNA, the CDR3 is TGTGCCAGCAGTGAAGTGGGGGGACAGTCGATCTTCAACTACGAGCAGTACTTC. It encodes CASSEVGGQSIFNYEQYF.

CDR3 nucleotide sequence: TGTGCCAGCAGCTTACAGGGAGATCGCGAGCAGTACTTC. Protein sequence: CASSLQGDREQYF. The chain couples TRBV7-2 to TRBJ2-7; the D gene could be TRBD1 or TRBD2 (5 bases each). CDR1 and CDR2 from the germline V gene are SGHTA and FQGNSA. Trimming removed 2 bases from V and 6 bases from J, with 11 bases in between. The CDR3 sequence is 13 residues long.

DNA of the CDR3: TGTGCCAGCAGTCTAGGGCCATCCTACGATAAGTACTTC. This sequence encodes CASSLGPSYDKYF. The chain joins TRBV7-2 to TRBJ2-7; D unclear. Germline V lookup: CDR1 SGHTA, CDR2 FQGNSA. Trimming left V 6 bases short and J 11 bases short, with 20 bases between. CDR3 length: 13 amino acids.

This clonotype was seen repeatedly, ten times or more. The chain uses TRBV6-6 and TRBJ2-3, with TRBD1 identical over 8 bases. V lost 4 bases and J lost 3; bases outside the gene matches: 12. CDR3 length equals 17 residues. The V gene's germline CDR1 is MNHNY and CDR2 SVGAGI (reference sequence). CDR3 DNA sequence: TGTGCCAGCAGTTTAAGACAGGGGACGTTCCGAACAGATACGCAGTATTTT. It codes for CASSLRQGTFRTDTQYF.

The chain carries TRBV2 and TRBJ1-2; D is ambiguous. CDR1 and CDR2 (germline): SNHLY, FYNNEI. Between the trimmed V and J ends, which lost 2 bases and 0 bases, there was a span of 19 bases. The CDR3 spans 18 residues. CDR3 nucleotides: TGTGCCAGCAGTGAATTATCCCCCAGAGGGTCGGCTAACTATGGCTACACCTTC. This gives the protein CASSELSPRGSANYGYTF. Combining the CDR3 with reference TRBV2 and TRBJ1-2 gives the whole variable domain EPEVTQTPSHQVTQMGQEVILRCVPISNHLYFYWYRQILGQKVEFLVSFYNNEISEKSEIFDDQFSVERPDGSNFTLKIRSTKLEDSAMYFCASSELSPRGSANYGYTFGSGTRLTVV.

This clonotype was picked up a small number of times. This sequence joins TRBV15 and TRBJ2-4; D gene unclear. V was shortened by 1 base and J by 6 bases, with 10 bases between the two germline ends. There are 14 residues in the CDR3. The germline V gene encodes CDR1 LNHNV and CDR2 YYDKDF (reference sequence). CDR3 in amino acids: CATSRAQSLNIQYF. CDR3 DNA: TGTGCCACCAGCAGAGCACAGAGCTTAAACATTCAGTACTTC.

The genes are TRBV5-1 and TRBJ1-1; D not resolved. The V gene lost 3 bases and the J gene lost 3 bases, with 9 bases spanning the gap. CDR3 length: 13 amino acids. The germline V gene has CDR1 SGHRS and CDR2 YFSETQ. The CDR3, as DNA: TGCGCCAGCAGCTCGGACGGTGACACTGAAGCTTTCTTT. It is translated as CASSSDGDTEAFF.